These T cell receptor beta chains were read from a single sample in a study of shared clonotypes between healthy human individuals. Only in-frame clones appear in the TCRdb table, and some are missing; sequencing was by immunoSEQ multiplex PCR. The sample has around 2.3 million clones; roughly 95% are singletons. Sequenced material: naive CD4+ T cells sorted from blood. These receptors came from a man aged 18 to 29 in good health. CDR3s include the opening cysteine and the closing phenylalanine or tryptophan. The D gene is left open where the match is weak.

D: .; V: TRBV28; J: TRBJ1-4; CDR3: CASSSTAGSSEKLFF; DNA: TGTGCCAGCAGTAGCACGGCAGGGTCATCGGAAAAACTGTTTTTT
D: .; V: TRBV19; J: TRBJ1-5; CDR3: CASSTTRGSLSSNQPQHF; DNA: TGTGCCAGTAGTACAACAAGAGGATCCCTCTCTTCTAATCAGCCCCAGCATTTT
D: TRBD1; V: TRBV28; J: TRBJ1-5; CDR3: CASSLGADRDDQPQHF; DNA: TGTGCCAGCAGTTTGGGTGCGGACAGGGACGATCAGCCCCAGCATTTT
D: TRBD1; V: TRBV10-2; J: TRBJ1-1; CDR3: CASTLASGTGETEAFF; DNA: TGCGCCAGCACTCTCGCCTCCGGGACAGGGGAAACTGAAGCTTTCTTT
D: .; V: TRBV9; J: TRBJ2-7; CDR3: CASSGRGEGLHEQYF; DNA: TGTGCCAGCAGTGGAAGGGGGGAGGGCCTACACGAGCAGTACTTC
D: .; V: TRBV18; J: TRBJ2-7; CDR3: CASSPSSGKVYNEQYF; DNA: TGTGCCAGCTCCCCTTCATCGGGAAAAGTATACAACGAGCAGTACTTC
D: TRBD1; V: TRBV4-2; J: TRBJ2-7; CDR3: CASSRGQGYEQYF; DNA: TGTGCCAGCAGCCGAGGACAGGGGTACGAGCAGTACTTC
D: .; V: TRBV27; J: TRBJ1-3; CDR3: CASSFRSGNTIYF; DNA: TGTGCCAGCAGTTTCCGGAGTGGAAACACCATATATTTT
D: .; V: TRBV7-3; J: TRBJ1-1; CDR3: CASSMTANTEAFF; DNA: TGTGCCAGCAGCATGACAGCGAACACTGAAGCTTTCTTT
D: .; V: TRBV10-1; J: TRBJ2-7; CDR3: CASSEQTPGEIREQYF; DNA: TGCGCCAGCAGTGAGCAAACCCCAGGGGAAATCCGCGAGCAGTACTTC